The present TCR beta chain was sequenced within a study of prognosis after radiotherapy for stage I lung cancer (dated by TCRdb to about 2021). For context, the study as a whole: Around 19 stage I NSCLC patients were enrolled in Nanjing, China, between 2018 and January 2019. Enrolled patients comprised some 13 with newly diagnosed primary stage I lung tumors and five with oligometastatic NSCLC after surgical resection of the primary tumor. Every patient was deemed medically inoperable, 12 to 13 because of comorbidities and seven or eight because they refused surgery. The cohort comprised more than 10 men and five or six women with a median age of around 74 years, ranging from roughly 53 to 85 years. On tumor histology, roughly 12 patients had adenocarcinoma and about seven had squamous cell carcinoma. SBRT was given in 3 to 5 fractions with a biologically effective dose of at least 100 Gy, using image-guided IMRT or VMAT. No patient received concurrent therapy alongside SBRT. Distant metastases were developed by four of the 19 patients after SBRT, at a median of about seven months, whereas no significant progression was observed in the other 15 patients. This study profiled peripheral blood TCR beta repertoires from stage I NSCLC patients before and after stereotactic body radiotherapy and linked the repertoires to distant failure. For each of the 20 or so patients, one blood sample was taken before SBRT and one after, so the study sequenced about 38 samples in total.

About this clonotype itself: The antigen it binds to is not known. A far larger clone is just one base off, so this is likely a read error.

Two rounds of multiplex PCR were performed to amplify the TCR beta CDR3 region from genomic DNA. The first PCR round used primers specific to each TRBV and TRBJ gene, with sequences filed in Chinese patent CN105087789A. The second PCR round used universal primers. The Roche High Pure PCR Template Preparation Kit was used to extract genomic DNA from the frozen PBMCs. An Illumina HiSeq 3000 was used to sequence the libraries paired-end with 151 bp reads. The original pipeline was this. Raw reads lacking the multiplex PCR primer sequences were removed with CutAdapt. PEAR was used to merge high-quality paired reads into contigs. By alignment to reference sequences, MiXCR assigned TRB V, D and J gene segments to each contig. To remove sequencing errors, CDR3 sequences were clustered according to base quality and sequence similarity. Diversity was calculated as Shannon entropy divided by the natural log of the number of productive TCR sequences. Clonality was computed as one minus the ratio of Shannon entropy to the natural log of the number of unique clonotypes. Progression-free survival cut-offs for repertoire metrics were chosen using the Youden index of ROC curves, with analyses run in R 3.5.3. TCRdb reprocessed the public reads (quality trimming at Q25 with fastp, clone calling with MiXCR) and kept in-frame beta chains. Duplicate CDR3 protein sequences are folded into a single record with the most common DNA and genes. V and J calls and clone size were set by TCRdb, not the authors. The sample profile shows roughly 30,000 distinct CDR3 sequences; 30% to 35% of them were found once. Jointly, the top ten make up roughly 15% of the sample.

No patient had a history of other malignancies or prior chemotherapy or radiotherapy, and all had node-negative disease on CT and PET/CT. About 6.2 milliliters of peripheral venous blood were drawn into EDTA tubes at each of two time points. Ficoll-Paque Plus density-gradient centrifugation was used to isolate PBMCs. Samples were stored at -80°C immediately after collection until analysis. The CDR3 has 15 amino acids, counting the end cysteine and phenylalanine. The entry retains the CDR3 DNA only, 45 bases that are in frame from base 1. Based on the germline V gene, the CDR1 and CDR2 sequences are MNHGY and SAAAGT. What the research found in general, with its limitations: Tumor specificity of expanded TCR clones was not determined. A decrease in unique TCR clone counts was observed after SBRT (median 10,088 before versus some 6,900 after; Wilcoxon paired P=0.011). The study was limited by the small cohort and short follow-up, and independent validation of the study findings is required. Post-SBRT Shannon entropy and its change from baseline were lower in patients who developed distant metastases; baseline Shannon entropy was not associated with metastases. TRBV and TRBJ usage frequencies reportedly varied with metastasis status, involving two V genes at baseline and some ten V and two J genes after SBRT. None of the reported P values were adjusted for multiple comparisons.

This receptor was taken from a donor at least 50 years old with non-small cell lung cancer. The sequenced sample was PBMCs, obtained before or after stereotactic body radiation therapy (not recorded which). The receptor chain draws on TRBV6-8 and TRBJ2-7; matching of 5 bases hints at TRBD1 as the D gene. The DNA sequence follows: TGTGCCAGCAGTTACTCGCTCAGGGAAGGCTACGAGCATTACTTC. The resulting protein is CASSYSLREGYEHYF.